This TCR beta chain appears in the sequencing data of a study of T cells expressing NK-cell markers. Study background: The TCR beta repertoires were obtained from sorted CD3+CD56+NKG2C+, CD3+CD56+NKG2C- and CD3+CD56-NKG2C+ T cells.

5'RACE template switching with UMIs generated TCR beta cDNA. TCRdb re-called the 5' RACE reads and shows each CDR3 protein once, DNA omitted. Across 450,000 to 600,000 distinct CDR3 sequences, the top ten clones capture under 4.5% of the sample. The CDR3 sequence is 16 residues long. Germline V gives CDR1 DFQATT, CDR2 SNEGSKA (reference sequence). The chain recombines TRBV20-1 with TRBJ2-1; the TCRdb call, TRBD1, lacks DNA for checking. Sequenced sample: blood T cells: a sorted CD56 or NKG2C T cell subset, CD4+ or CD8+ T cells, or bulk PBMC T cells (not recorded which). This clonotype originated in a man between 18 and 35 years old in good health. CDR3 sequence: CSARGKGKTVVDEQFF.